What follows describes a single T cell receptor beta chain. This clonotype was seen more than once but under ten times. Its antigen specificity is not known. Base-call qualities are not available, and no considerably larger clone is one nucleotide away. The protocol used for the library was 5' RACE. TCRdb shows the sequencer as Illumina HiSeq 2500. A second roughly 6 to 12 cycle PCR used a sample-barcoded 5' primer and a J-beta primer mix. A unique molecular identifier was introduced onto each TCR beta cDNA molecule by a template-switch 5' adaptor carrying 12 random nucleotides. Each sample yielded at least 2.5 million CDR3-containing paired-end reads. First-strand cDNA was synthesized from all RNA with the Mint cDNA synthesis kit, primed by a TRBC-specific oligonucleotide. All cDNA was treated with uracil-DNA glycosylase and then went through a first 18-cycle PCR with the universal primers M1SS and BC2_uni_R. On the authors' methods: For normalization, 1 million high-quality reads, each with a distinct molecular identifier, were randomly selected from each sample. Instead of being binned into consensus sequences, reads that shared molecular identifiers were thrown out. CDR3 identification, clonotype clustering and error correction used MiTCR with a Q25 quality threshold and the strictest error-elimination algorithm. A nonparametric unseen species model with Euler transformation was used to estimate a lower bound on total TCR beta diversity. TCRdb itself trimmed the public reads at Q25 with fastp, ran MiXCR and retained productive beta chains. Rows are unified per CDR3 protein, each entry keeping the most common DNA and genes. TCRdb's processing, not the authors' own work, is the source of the V and J calls. This sample lists 1.5 million to 2 million distinct CDR3 sequences; approximately 30% were detected once. Together, the top ten hold 7.7% of the sample.

Systemically healthy Caucasian individuals from Russia, 35 to 50 in total and aged about 6 to 100 years, were included as donors. Around 9.9 milliliters of peripheral blood were collected from each donor into EDTA-treated Vacutainer tubes. Ficoll-Paque density-gradient centrifugation was used to isolate PBMCs, with at least 6.5 million per sample. Trizol reagent was used to extract total RNA from PBMCs, with at least 6 micrograms per sample. Naive CD45RAhigh/CD27high T cell percentages were measured by flow cytometry on a PBMC aliquot from every donor. The source of the sample is a study of blood T cells in healthy people across ages (dated by TCRdb to 2014 to 2015). Background for the entire study: In model experiments, template switching captured about one uniquely barcoded TCR beta cDNA molecule for every two T cells. Age-related changes in TCR beta repertoire diversity were measured in the study by deep sequencing normalized with unique cDNA molecular identifiers. Two additional independent replicas of 1 million unique cDNA reads from the same blood draw were analyzed for two donors (one aged 18 to 30 and one aged 80 or older). Donors of different ages were randomly distributed across sequencing lanes to avoid experimental bias. The donors were split into four age groups: young (average approximately 16 years), middle-aged (over 35), aged (approximately 59) and long-lived (approximately 89). Findings and caveats that apply to the study as a whole: Because donor CMV infection status was unknown, age-related changes in expanded clonotypes were potentially confounded. Estimates of total diversity based on one million sequenced T cells were regarded as lower bounds and as underestimates. The percentage of naive T cells measured by flow cytometry correlated strongly with observed TCR beta diversity. Since profiling was done on bulk unsorted PBMCs, naive and antigen-experienced compartments could not be conclusively compared. Compared with the aged group, the long-lived group had more naive CD4+ T cells, fewer expanded clones and increased TCR diversity, a pattern suggesting age selection. As age increased, observed TCR beta diversity per million T cells dropped in a roughly linear way, and a significant reduction was already evident by age 40.

The CDR3 runs 15 residues from the cysteine to the phenylalanine. The DNA shown is the 45-base CDR3, in frame from base 1. Trimming removed 4 bases from V and 1 base from J, leaving 13 bases between the germline ends. CDR1 and CDR2 are read off the germline V gene as MGHRA and YSYEKL. The sequence links TRBV4-1 to TRBJ1-1; the D gene cannot be resolved reliably. The sample was blood. This sequence was found in a woman in her 30s in good health. The nucleotide sequence is given as TGCGCCAGCAGCCCCACCCCGGACCGGAACACTGAAGCTTTCTTT. Its product reads: CASSPTPDRNTEAFF.